Only a few counts were recorded for the clone carrying this T cell receptor (beta chain). These data are taken from a study of T cells in Graves' hyperthyroidism and ophthalmopathy. Regions amplified from RNA transcripts were the TCR beta CDR3 regions. During a first-round RT-PCR of the TCR CDR3, the HTBI primer set was used. TCRdb reanalysed the multiplex PCR reads using MiXCR and keeps one entry per CDR3 protein. The data show about half a million distinct CDR3 sequences, roughly 16% seen once. Sequencing used blood. The TCR comes from a woman in her 30s with Graves' ophthalmopathy.

The CDR3: CASSDRPNGYTF. The CDR3 DNA reads TGTGCCAGCAGTGACAGACCTAATGGCTACACCTTC. The chain joins TRBV25-1 to TRBJ1-2; no definite D call. CDR3 length: 12 residues. V shed 3 bases and J shed 6 bases, with 8 bases lying between them. Germline V gene lookup returns CDR1 MGHDK and CDR2 SYGVNS.